Listed below are T cell receptor beta chains from one sample, sequenced in a study of cytomegalovirus exposure and HLA in healthy donors. Generated by immunoSEQ multiplex PCR, the TCRdb table keeps only in-frame clones and is missing some. This sample yields fewer than 150,000 clones, of which roughly 70% are seen a single time; 11% belongs to the top ten. The sample comprised PBMCs. The source is a woman aged 50 to 60 in good health and CMV-seropositive. Each CDR3 is given with its conserved first and last residue. The D gene is left open where the match is weak. Where a row states a size, it is once, few, many or the class of an expanded clone; other rows omit it.

D gene | J gene | V gene | clone size | CDR3 DNA | CDR3 protein
NA | TRBJ1-1 | TRBV30 | NA | TGTGCCTGGAGTGGGGAGGGGAGGTCTGAAGCTTTCTTT | CAWSGEGRSEAFF
NA | TRBJ1-1 | TRBV6-5 | NA | TGTGCCAGCAGACCCACAGGGTCCGTTGACACTGAAGCTTTCTTT | CASRPTGSVDTEAFF
NA | TRBJ1-2 | TRBV6-5 | NA | TGTGCCAGCACCACAGGATGGGATGGCTACACCTTC | CASTTGWDGYTF
NA | TRBJ1-5 | TRBV18 | NA | TGTGCCAGCTCACCACGGCAAAAGGCGGGGGATCAGCCCCAGCATTTT | CASSPRQKAGDQPQHF
TRBD1 | TRBJ1-2 | TRBV28 | NA | TGTGCCAGCCTGAGTGCGGGACAGGCTAACTATGGCTACACCTTC | CASLSAGQANYGYTF
NA | TRBJ2-2 | TRBV6-6 | few | TGTGCCAGCAGTTACTCGAGGGCCCTGACCACCGGGGAGCTGTTTTTT | CASSYSRALTTGELFF
TRBD2 | TRBJ2-1 | TRBV4-3 | NA | TGCGCCAGCAGCCAAGATTTTCGACTAGCGGGGGGCCGGGATGAGCAGTTCTTC | CASSQDFRLAGGRDEQFF
NA | TRBJ2-2 | TRBV5-1 | once | TGCGCCAGCAGCTTGGACTGGACAGAGAACACCGGGGAGCTGTTTTTT | CASSLDWTENTGELFF
NA | TRBJ2-7 | TRBV7-2 | NA | TGTGCCAGCAGCTTAGTGGGTGGGGGCCTAAACTACGAGCAGTACTTC | CASSLVGGGLNYEQYF
NA | TRBJ1-5 | TRBV7-2 | once | TGTGCCAGCAGCTCAGAGCAGGGTTATAGCAATCAGCCCCAGCATTTT | CASSSEQGYSNQPQHF
TRBD1 | TRBJ2-7 | TRBV27 | NA | TGTGCCAGCAGTATACCGGGACAGGGGCTTCGGGAGCAGTACTTC | CASSIPGQGLREQYF
NA | TRBJ1-2 | TRBV6-5 | few | TGTGCCACCTTTTCGGACAGTAGCTATGGCTACACCTTC | CATFSDSSYGYTF
TRBD1 | TRBJ2-3 | TRBV27 | few | TGTGCCAGCAGCATTTTGGGGGACAGGCCCGAAACGCAGTATTTT | CASSILGDRPETQYF
TRBD1 | TRBJ2-3 | TRBV5-1 | NA | TGCGCCAGCAGTCTGGACGGGACAGTAGATACGCAGTATTTT | CASSLDGTVDTQYF
TRBD2 | TRBJ2-3 | TRBV19 | NA | TGTGCCAGTAGTCCTTCCACTAGCGGGATCGCAGATACGCAGTATTTT | CASSPSTSGIADTQYF
TRBD1 | TRBJ1-2 | TRBV5-1 | NA | TGCGCCAGCAGCGGGCAGGGGGCGGGCTATGGCTACACCTTC | CASSGQGAGYGYTF
TRBD1 | TRBJ2-7 | TRBV7-4 | NA | TGTGCCAGCAGCCACCCCGGGACAGGGGGCCGTTTGATCACCTACGAGCAGTACTTC | CASSHPGTGGRLITYEQYF
NA | TRBJ1-4 | TRBV4-2 | NA | TGTGCCAGCAGCCAAGCGGGGATTGAAAAACTGTTTTTT | CASSQAGIEKLFF
TRBD1 | TRBJ2-7 | TRBV28 | once | TGTGCCAGCAGAAAGCCCGGGACAGGGTCCTACGAGCAGTACTTC | CASRKPGTGSYEQYF
TRBD1 | TRBJ2-5 | TRBV6-5 | once | TGTGCCAGCAGTCGACAGGGGCAAGAGACCCAGTACTTC | CASSRQGQETQYF
NA | TRBJ2-1 | TRBV9 | NA | TGTGCCAGCAGCGTAGAAGTCGCTGACCTGGTCGGGGAGCAGTTCTTC | CASSVEVADLVGEQFF
NA | TRBJ1-5 | TRBV28 | NA | TGTGCCAGCAGTCCTCCGGGCGGGGGGCTTGGCAATCAGCCCCAGCATTTT | CASSPPGGGLGNQPQHF
NA | TRBJ1-1 | TRBV29-1 | few | TGCAGCGTTGGAGGCCCGAGCTCTGAAGCTTTCTTT | CSVGGPSSEAFF
TRBD2 | TRBJ2-1 | TRBV4-1 | NA | TGCGCCAGCAGCCAAGAGCGGGGGGGGCAGTTCTTC | CASSQERGGQFF
TRBD1 | TRBJ2-2 | TRBV27 | NA | TGTGCCAGCAGTTCTTGGGGACAGGGAGGCACCGGGGAGCTGTTTTTT | CASSSWGQGGTGELFF
TRBD1 | TRBJ2-7 | TRBV2 | NA | TGTGCCAGCAGTGCAACGGGACAGGACTACGAGCAGTACTTC | CASSATGQDYEQYF
TRBD1 | TRBJ2-5 | TRBV6-6 | NA | TGTGCCAGCAGGACAGGGGGCTTTGGGGAGACCCAGTACTTC | CASRTGGFGETQYF
TRBD1 | TRBJ2-7 | TRBV7-9 | NA | TGTGCCAGCAGCAGGACAGGGGGCGAGGACGAGCAGTACTTC | CASSRTGGEDEQYF
TRBD1 | TRBJ1-2 | TRBV4-3 | NA | TGCGCCAGCAGCCAAGAGGGCCAGGGGGTAGGTGGCTACACCTTC | CASSQEGQGVGGYTF
TRBD2 | TRBJ2-1 | TRBV5-8 | NA | TGTGCCAGCAGCTTCCCTAGCGGGGTATACAATGAGCAGTTCTTC | CASSFPSGVYNEQFF
NA | TRBJ2-1 | TRBV29-1 | NA | TGCAGCGTTGCCGGGACACGAAGCTCCTACAATGAGCAGTTCTTC | CSVAGTRSSYNEQFF
NA | TRBJ1-4 | TRBV15 | NA | TGTGCCACCAGCAGAGGGGCAGGAGGGTTTGAAAAACTGTTTTTT | CATSRGAGGFEKLFF
NA | TRBJ1-2 | TRBV4-2 | NA | TGTGCCACGAGCCCAGGTCCTCAATCTAACTATGGCTACACCTTC | CATSPGPQSNYGYTF
TRBD1 | TRBJ1-5 | TRBV28 | NA | TGTGCCAGCAGTTTAGTCCGGGACAGAAATCAGCCCCAGCATTTT | CASSLVRDRNQPQHF
TRBD2 | TRBJ2-1 | TRBV7-9 | once | TGTGCCAGCAGCTTAGCGGCTAGCGGGCTAAGGGGGGATGAGCAGTTCTTC | CASSLAASGLRGDEQFF
TRBD1 | TRBJ2-2 | TRBV5-4 | once | TGTGCCAGCAGCTTGAAGGGACAGCGTCAAGAGCTGTTTTTT | CASSLKGQRQELFF
NA | TRBJ2-2 | TRBV6-6 | NA | TGTGCCAGCAGACAAACAGGGTACACCGGGGAGCTGTTTTTT | CASRQTGYTGELFF
NA | TRBJ1-2 | TRBV29-1 | NA | TGCAGCGTTGGCGGACAGATCTATGGCTACACCTTC | CSVGGQIYGYTF
NA | TRBJ1-2 | TRBV5-6 | NA | TGTGCCAGCAGCTCATGGGGCAGGGATAACTATGGCTACACCTTC | CASSSWGRDNYGYTF
NA | TRBJ2-7 | TRBV4-1 | NA | TGCGCCAGCAGCCAAGTTTTCGGAGACGGCGAGCAGTACTTC | CASSQVFGDGEQYF
NA | TRBJ2-1 | TRBV4-1 | NA | TGCGCCAGCAGCGGCCAGACTAGTTCACCCCGCTCCTACAATGAGCAGTTCTTC | CASSGQTSSPRSYNEQFF
NA | TRBJ1-1 | TRBV7-2 | few | TGTGCCAGCAGCTTAGGGGAGGGAGCTTTCTTT | CASSLGEGAFF
NA | TRBJ2-7 | TRBV6-1 | few | TGTGCCAGCAGGAGGATGACAGTCCTCTCCTACGAGCAGTACTTC | CASRRMTVLSYEQYF
NA | TRBJ1-5 | TRBV19 | NA | TGTGCCAGTAGTATGATCCCGGGGGATGATCAGCCCCAGCATTTT | CASSMIPGDDQPQHF
NA | TRBJ1-1 | TRBV6-6 | few | TGTGCCAGCAGCCGACTAGGGACGGCCAACACTGAAGCTTTCTTT | CASSRLGTANTEAFF
NA | TRBJ1-1 | TRBV6-6 | NA | TGTGCCAGCCGAACCGAAGCCCCGGCGGGGGCTGAAGCTTTCTTT | CASRTEAPAGAEAFF
NA | TRBJ1-5 | TRBV5-1 | NA | TGCGCCAGCAGCTGGGGGGACCGACAGTCGCCCCAGCATTTT | CASSWGDRQSPQHF
TRBD1 | TRBJ1-2 | TRBV5-5 | NA | TGTGCCAGCAGCTTGACGGGACAGGGCGGACCTAACTATGGCTACACCTTC | CASSLTGQGGPNYGYTF
NA | TRBJ2-7 | TRBV6-1 | once | TGTGCCACCGGGCAGGGTTCCTACGAGCAGTACTTC | CATGQGSYEQYF
TRBD1 | TRBJ2-7 | TRBV6-1 | NA | TGTGCCAGCAGGGGGACAGGCGGTAACTACGAGCAGTACTTC | CASRGTGGNYEQYF
NA | TRBJ2-7 | TRBV6-1 | NA | TGTGCCAGCAGTGGTTTTCAGGGCTACGAGCAGTACTTC | CASSGFQGYEQYF
TRBD1 | TRBJ1-6 | TRBV15 | once | TGTGCCACCAGCAGGGAACAGGGGGACTCACCCCTCCACTTT | CATSREQGDSPLHF
TRBD1 | TRBJ1-2 | TRBV2 | NA | TGTGCCAGCAGTGAAGTCTCCTGGGACAGGGTGGGCGGCTACACCTTC | CASSEVSWDRVGGYTF
NA | TRBJ1-2 | TRBV19 | few | TGTGCCAGTAGTCTCACCCCGGACAGTTCGCAGGGCTACACCTTC | CASSLTPDSSQGYTF